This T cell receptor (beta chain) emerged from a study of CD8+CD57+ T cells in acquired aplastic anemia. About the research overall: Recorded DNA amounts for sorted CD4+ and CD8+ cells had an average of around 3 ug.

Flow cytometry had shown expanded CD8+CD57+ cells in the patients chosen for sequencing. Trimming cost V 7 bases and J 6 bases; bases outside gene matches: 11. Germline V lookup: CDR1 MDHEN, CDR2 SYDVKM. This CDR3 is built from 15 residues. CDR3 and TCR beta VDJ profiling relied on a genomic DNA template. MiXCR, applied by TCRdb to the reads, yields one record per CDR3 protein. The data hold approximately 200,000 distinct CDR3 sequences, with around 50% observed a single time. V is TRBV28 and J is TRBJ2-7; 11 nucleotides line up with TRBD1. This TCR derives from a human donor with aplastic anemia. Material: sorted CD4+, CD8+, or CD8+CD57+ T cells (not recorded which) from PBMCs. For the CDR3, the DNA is TGTGCCAGCATGGCGCCGGGACAGGGGGGCGTCGAGCAGTACTTC. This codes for CASMAPGQGGVEQYF.